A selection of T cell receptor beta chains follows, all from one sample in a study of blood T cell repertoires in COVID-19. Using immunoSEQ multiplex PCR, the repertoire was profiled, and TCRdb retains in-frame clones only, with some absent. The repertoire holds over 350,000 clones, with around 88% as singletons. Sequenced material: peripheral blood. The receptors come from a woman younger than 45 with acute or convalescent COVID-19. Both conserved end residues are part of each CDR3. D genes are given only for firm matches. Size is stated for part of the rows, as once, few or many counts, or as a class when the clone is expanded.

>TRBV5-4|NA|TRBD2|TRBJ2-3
TGTGCCAGCAGCGTACGACTAGCGGGGACCACAGATACGCAGTATTTT
CASSVRLAGTTDTQYF
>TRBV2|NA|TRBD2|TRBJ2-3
TGTGCCAGCCTCAGCGGGGGCCCTGATAACACAGATACGCAGTATTTT
CASLSGGPDNTDTQYF
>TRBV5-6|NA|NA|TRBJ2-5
TGTGCCAGCAGATCTCGTGTACAGCCAAAAGAGACCCAGTACTTC
CASRSRVQPKETQYF
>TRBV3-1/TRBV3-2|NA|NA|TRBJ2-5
TGTGCCAGCAGCCAAGGAGACTACCGACAAGAGACCCAGTACTTC
CASSQGDYRQETQYF
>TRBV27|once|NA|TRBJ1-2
TGTGCCACCAAACAGGGTGGAGACTATGGCTACACCTTC
CATKQGGDYGYTF
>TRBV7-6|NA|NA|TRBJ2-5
TGTGCCAGCAGCCCCATACCAGGGATGGAAGAGACCCAGTACTTC
CASSPIPGMEETQYF
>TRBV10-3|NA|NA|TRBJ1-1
TGTGCCATCAGCCCAGTCACGAACACTGAAGCTTTCTTT
CAISPVTNTEAFF
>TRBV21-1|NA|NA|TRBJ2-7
TGTGCCAGCAGCAAAAGGGACAGGGAAATTATCTACGAGCAGTACTTC
CASSKRDREIIYEQYF
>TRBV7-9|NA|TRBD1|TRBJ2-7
TGTGCCAGCAATATCCCGGGACAGGGCTACGAGCAGTACTTC
CASNIPGQGYEQYF
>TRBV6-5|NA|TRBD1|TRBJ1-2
TGTGCCAGCAGCCTAGGACAGGCTAATGGCTACACCTTC
CASSLGQANGYTF
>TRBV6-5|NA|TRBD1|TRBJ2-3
TGTGCCAGCAGACCGGGACAGGGGAACACAGATACGCAGTATTTT
CASRPGQGNTDTQYF
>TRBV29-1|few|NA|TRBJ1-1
TGCAGCGCTGCTCGACAGGATAACACTGAAGCTTTCTTT
CSAARQDNTEAFF
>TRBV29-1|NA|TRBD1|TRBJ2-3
TGCAGCGTCCTAATAACCGGGACAGGGGTGACAGATACGCAGTATTTT
CSVLITGTGVTDTQYF
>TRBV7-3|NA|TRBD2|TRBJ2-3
TGTGCCAGCAGCTTAACTCGCGGGGGGGCAGGCGATACGCAGTATTTT
CASSLTRGGAGDTQYF
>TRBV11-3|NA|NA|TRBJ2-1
TGTGCCAGCAGCTTAGGGCCGAGGGAGCAGTTCTTC
CASSLGPREQFF
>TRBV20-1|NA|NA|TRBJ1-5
TGCAGTGCTAGTCGCACACGCAATCAGCCCCAGCATTTT
CSASRTRNQPQHF
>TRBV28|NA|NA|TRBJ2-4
TGTGCCAGCAGTTTTTTCAGGCTGCTAGCCAAAAACATTCAGTACTTC
CASSFFRLLAKNIQYF
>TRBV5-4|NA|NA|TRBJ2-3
TGTGCCAGCAGCTTAAGGGCCGGCGGGGGCAGCACAGATACGCAGTATTTT
CASSLRAGGGSTDTQYF
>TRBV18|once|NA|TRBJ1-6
TGTGCCAGCTCACCAGGGGGGTCTGGTAATTCACCCCTCCACTTT
CASSPGGSGNSPLHF
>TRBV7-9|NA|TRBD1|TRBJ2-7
TGTGCCAGCAGCTTTGGACAGGGGGATGGTGACGAGCAGTACTTC
CASSFGQGDGDEQYF
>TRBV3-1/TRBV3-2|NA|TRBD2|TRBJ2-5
TGTGCCAGCAGCCAGGGCGGGGGGGCCCAAGAGACCCAGTACTTC
CASSQGGGAQETQYF
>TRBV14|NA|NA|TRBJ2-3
TGTGCCAGCAGCCAATATTACGCCCTCGGAGGGGCAGATACGCAGTATTTT
CASSQYYALGGADTQYF
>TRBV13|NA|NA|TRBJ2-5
TGTGCCAGCAGCTTCAGTAGCGGAGTAGAGACCCAGTACTTC
CASSFSSGVETQYF
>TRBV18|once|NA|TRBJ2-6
TGTGCCAGCTCATTCTCAGGGGCCTCTGGGGCCAACGTCCTGACTTTC
CASSFSGASGANVLTF
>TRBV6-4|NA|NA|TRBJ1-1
TGTGCCAGCAGTGACTCCCGTGGAGTGAACACTGAAGCTTTCTTT
CASSDSRGVNTEAFF
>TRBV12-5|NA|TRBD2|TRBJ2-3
TGTGCTAGTGGCCAAGGACTAGCGGCTAGCACAGATACGCAGTATTTT
CASGQGLAASTDTQYF
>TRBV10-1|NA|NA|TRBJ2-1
TGCGCCAGCAGTGAGTTCAGGGCCGACAATGAGCAGTTCTTC
CASSEFRADNEQFF
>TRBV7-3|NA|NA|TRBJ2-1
TGTGCCAGCAGCTTAGGGAGCTACAATGAGCAGTTCTTC
CASSLGSYNEQFF
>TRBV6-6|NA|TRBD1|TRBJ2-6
TGTGCCAGCAGTCCCGGGACAGGGCACGTTTGGGCCAACGTCCTGACTTTC
CASSPGTGHVWANVLTF
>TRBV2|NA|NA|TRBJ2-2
TGTGCCAGCCAACCGGCAGGGTGGTACACCGGGGAGCTGTTTTTT
CASQPAGWYTGELFF
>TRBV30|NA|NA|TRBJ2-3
TGTGCCTGGACCAGGGTCACAGATACGCAGTATTTT
CAWTRVTDTQYF
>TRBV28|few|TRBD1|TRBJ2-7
TGTGCCAGCAGTCTGACAGGGACCTACGAGCAGTACTTC
CASSLTGTYEQYF
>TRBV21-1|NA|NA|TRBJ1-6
TGTGCCAGCAGCAATTTTGGGGGACAGTTTAATTCACCCCTCCACTTT
CASSNFGGQFNSPLHF
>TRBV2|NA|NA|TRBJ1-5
TGTGCCAGCAGTGAAATCAGCGGTCACCAGCCCCAGCATTTT
CASSEISGHQPQHF
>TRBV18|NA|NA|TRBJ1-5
TGTGCCAGCTCACCAGAGGGAAACCAGCCCCAGCATTTT
CASSPEGNQPQHF
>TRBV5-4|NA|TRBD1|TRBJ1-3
TGTGCCAGCTCTACAGGGGTTACTAGGTCTTCTGGAAACACCATATATTTT
CASSTGVTRSSGNTIYF
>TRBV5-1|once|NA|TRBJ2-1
TGCGCCAGCAGCTTTGCGGCAGAGGGACACGATGAGCAGTTCTTC
CASSFAAEGHDEQFF
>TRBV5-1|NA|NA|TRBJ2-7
TGCGCCAGCAGCCACCGGGGAGGTGGGGGAGGCGACGAGCAGTACTTC
CASSHRGGGGGDEQYF
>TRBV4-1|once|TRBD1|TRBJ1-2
TGCGCCAGCAGCCAAGTGACAGGGGACGGCTACACCTTC
CASSQVTGDGYTF
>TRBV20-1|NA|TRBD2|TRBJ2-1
TGCAGTGAGCGGGGGGGCTGTGAGCAGTTCTTC
CSERGGCEQFF
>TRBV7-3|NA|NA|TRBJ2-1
TGTGCCAGCAGCTTAAACAGCTACAATGAGCAGTTCTTC
CASSLNSYNEQFF
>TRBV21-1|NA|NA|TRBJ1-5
TGTGCCAGCAGCAAAGTTGAGCCAGGGGTCAACAATAGCAATCAGCCCCAGCATTTT
CASSKVEPGVNNSNQPQHF
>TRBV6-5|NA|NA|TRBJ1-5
TGTGCCAGCAGGCCCGGGGGTCAGCCCCAGCATTTT
CASRPGGQPQHF
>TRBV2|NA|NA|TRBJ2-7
TGTGCCAGCAGTGGCCTGCAAGGGGCCGAGCAGTACTTC
CASSGLQGAEQYF
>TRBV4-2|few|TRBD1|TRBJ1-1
TGTGCCAGCAGCCAAGACCCGACAGGGATACGTGAAGCTTTCTTT
CASSQDPTGIREAFF
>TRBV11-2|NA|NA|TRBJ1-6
TGTGCCAGCAGCCCCTTAATAGGGAGGGATCAACCCCTCCACTTT
CASSPLIGRDQPLHF
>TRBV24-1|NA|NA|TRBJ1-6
TGTGCCACCAGTGAAGCGGGACCTAATTCACCCCTCCACTTT
CATSEAGPNSPLHF
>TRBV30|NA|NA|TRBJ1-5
TGTGCCTGGAGGGCACAGGGATTGGGCAATCAGCCCCAGCATTTT
CAWRAQGLGNQPQHF
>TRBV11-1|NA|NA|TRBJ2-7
TGTGCCAGCAGCTCCCCGGGTTACGAGCAGTACTTC
CASSSPGYEQYF